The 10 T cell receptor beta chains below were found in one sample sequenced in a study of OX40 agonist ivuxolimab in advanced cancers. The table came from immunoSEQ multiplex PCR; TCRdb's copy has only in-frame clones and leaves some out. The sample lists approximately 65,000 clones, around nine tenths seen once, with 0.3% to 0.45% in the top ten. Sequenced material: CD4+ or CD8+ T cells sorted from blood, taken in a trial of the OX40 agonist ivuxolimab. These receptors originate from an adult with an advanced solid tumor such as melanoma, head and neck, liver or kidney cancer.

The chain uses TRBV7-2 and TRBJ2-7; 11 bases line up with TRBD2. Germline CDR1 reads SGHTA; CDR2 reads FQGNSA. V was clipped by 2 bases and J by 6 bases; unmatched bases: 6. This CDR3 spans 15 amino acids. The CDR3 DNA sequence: TGTGCCAGCAGCTTAATTAGCGGGGGGGCCGGCGAGCAGTACTTC. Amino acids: CASSLISGGAGEQYF.

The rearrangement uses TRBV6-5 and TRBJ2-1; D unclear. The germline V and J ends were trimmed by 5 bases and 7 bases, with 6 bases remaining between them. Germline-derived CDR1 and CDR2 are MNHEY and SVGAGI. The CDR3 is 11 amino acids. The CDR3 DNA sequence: TGTGCCAGCAGTGAACCAAATGAGCAGTTCTTC. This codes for CASSEPNEQFF.

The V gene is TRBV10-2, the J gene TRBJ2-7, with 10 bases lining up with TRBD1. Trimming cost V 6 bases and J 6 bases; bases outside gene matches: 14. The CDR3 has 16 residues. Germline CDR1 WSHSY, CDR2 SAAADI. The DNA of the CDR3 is TGCGCCAGCAGGGGGTGGGGGGACAGGGGAATCTTCGAGCAGTACTTC. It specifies CASRGWGDRGIFEQYF.

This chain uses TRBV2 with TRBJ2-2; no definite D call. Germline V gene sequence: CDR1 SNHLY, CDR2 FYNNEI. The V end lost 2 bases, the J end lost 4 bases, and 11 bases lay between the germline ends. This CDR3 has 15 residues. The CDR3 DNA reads TGTGCCAGCAGTGAAAAGGCAAGGGTCACCGGGGAGCTGTTTTTT. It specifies CASSEKARVTGELFF.

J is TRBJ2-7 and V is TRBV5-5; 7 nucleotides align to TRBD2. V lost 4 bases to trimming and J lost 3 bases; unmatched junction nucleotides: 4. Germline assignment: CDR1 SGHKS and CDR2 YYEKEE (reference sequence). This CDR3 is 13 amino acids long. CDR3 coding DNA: TGTGCCAGCAGCGTGCGGGAGCGCTACGAGCAGTACTTC. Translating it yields CASSVRERYEQYF.

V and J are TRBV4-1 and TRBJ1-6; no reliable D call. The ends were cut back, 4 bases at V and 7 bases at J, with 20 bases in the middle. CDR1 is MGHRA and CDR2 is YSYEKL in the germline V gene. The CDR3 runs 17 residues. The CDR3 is CASSPRGGVTPNSPLHF. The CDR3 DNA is TGCGCCAGCAGCCCCCGCGGCGGGGTAACTCCCAATTCACCCCTCCACTTT.

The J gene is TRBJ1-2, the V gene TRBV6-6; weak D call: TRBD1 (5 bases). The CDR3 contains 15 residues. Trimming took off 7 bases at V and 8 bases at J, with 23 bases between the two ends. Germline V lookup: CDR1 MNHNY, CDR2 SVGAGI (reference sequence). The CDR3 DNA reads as TGTGCCAGCACCGCCCCTCCCGCTTCGGGGGGAGGCTACACCTTC. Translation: CASTAPPASGGGYTF.

The CDR3, as DNA: TGTGCCTGGAGTCCCCCGGGACGGTTGAACACTGAAGCTTTCTTT. Its translation: CAWSPPGRLNTEAFF. The rearrangement joins TRBV30 to TRBJ1-1; possible D gene TRBD1, 5 bases. CDR3 size: 15 residues. Germline-derived CDR1 and CDR2 are GTSNPN and SVGIG (reference sequence). The V gene lost 2 bases and the J gene lost 0 bases, with 13 bases spanning the gap.

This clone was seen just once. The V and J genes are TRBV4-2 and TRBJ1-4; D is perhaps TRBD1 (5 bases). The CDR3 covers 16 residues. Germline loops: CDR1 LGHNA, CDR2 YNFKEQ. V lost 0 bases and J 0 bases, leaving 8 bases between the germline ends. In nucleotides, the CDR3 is TGTGCCAGCAGCCAAGAACGGGGGGCAACTAATGAAAAACTGTTTTTT. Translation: CASSQERGATNEKLFF.

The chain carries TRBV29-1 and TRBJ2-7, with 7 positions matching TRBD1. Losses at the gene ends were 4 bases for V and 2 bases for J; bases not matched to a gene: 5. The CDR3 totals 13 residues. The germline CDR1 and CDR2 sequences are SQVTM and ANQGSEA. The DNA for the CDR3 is TGCAGCGTTGGTCAGGGGGAAGCCTACGAGCAGTACTTC. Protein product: CSVGQGEAYEQYF.